The rows below give T cell receptor beta chains drawn from one sample of a study of breast tumors, draining lymph nodes, adjacent tissues. TCRdb independently ran MiXCR on the multiplex PCR reads; one entry per CDR3 protein. The sample lists over 9,000 distinct CDR3 sequences, approximately 50% occurring once. Sequencing was carried out using breast tumor tissue. All receptors come from a female donor with breast cancer. Some clones in this sample may be carry-over from other donors' samples. Both conserved end residues are part of each CDR3. D genes are given only for firm matches. Some rows have no size entry. The others give once, few or many, or a class for an expanded clone.

. TRBD1 TRBJ1-2 TRBV9 CASSSTGGADGYTF TGTGCCAGCAGCTCCACAGGGGGCGCGGACGGCTACACCTTC
. TRBD1 TRBJ1-2 TRBV5-1 CASSLGDRAYGYTF TGCGCCAGCAGCTTAGGGGACAGGGCATATGGCTACACCTTC
. . TRBJ1-6 TRBV20-1 CSAKKGDSPLHF TGCAGTGCTAAAAAAGGGGATTCACCCCTCCACTTT
. . TRBJ2-7 TRBV20-1 CSARDQEGRYEQYF TGCAGTGCTAGAGACCAGGAGGGGAGGTACGAGCAGTACTTC
. . TRBJ1-5 TRBV4-1 CASSHELASETQHF TGCGCCAGCAGCCATGAGCTAGCTTCAGAGACCCAGCATTTT
hyperexpanded TRBD1 TRBJ1-2 TRBV7-3 CASSFGTGEGYTF TGTGCCAGCAGCTTCGGGACAGGGGAAGGCTACACCTTC
few . TRBJ1-3 TRBV11-2 CASTQTGSSGNTIYF TGTGCCAGCACCCAAACAGGGTCCTCTGGAAACACCATATATTTT
few TRBD1 TRBJ2-3 TRBV18 CASSPTDRNTDTQYF TGTGCCAGCTCACCAACGGACAGGAACACAGATACGCAGTATTTT
. TRBD1 TRBJ1-2 TRBV9 CASSVDGTGYGYTF TGTGCCAGCAGCGTAGATGGGACAGGATATGGCTACACCTTC
. . TRBJ1-2 TRBV7-9 CASSLFWAGNYGYPF TGTGCCAGCAGCTTATTTTGGGCAGGGAACTATGGCTACCCCTTC
few . TRBJ2-7 TRBV6-5 CASSQQGHEQYF TGTGCCAGCTCCCAACAGGGACACGAGCAGTACTTC
. . TRBJ1-6 TRBV27 CASSSGVNSPLHF TGTGCCAGCAGTTCAGGGGTCAATTCACCCCTCCACTTT
few . TRBJ2-1 TRBV29-1 CSVEVEYNEQFF TGCAGCGTTGAAGTGGAGTACAATGAGCAGTTCTTC
. TRBD1 TRBJ1-6 TRBV14 CASSPGTGSPLHF TGTGCCAGCAGCCCCGGGACAGGTTCACCCCTCCACTTT
many . TRBJ2-3 TRBV18 CASSVGQTSSTDTQYF TGTGCCAGCTCAGTCGGACAGACTTCTAGCACAGATACGCAGTATTTT
many TRBD2 TRBJ2-3 TRBV7-9 CASSLGRAGARTDTQYF TGTGCCAGCAGCTTAGGTCGAGCGGGGGCCCGCACAGATACGCAGTATTTT
many TRBD1 TRBJ2-7 TRBV5-1 CASSLAFGQGGEQYF TGCGCCAGCAGCTTGGCTTTCGGACAGGGCGGCGAGCAGTACTTC
medium-sized . TRBJ1-2 TRBV29-1 CSVQIHPSGYTF TGCAGCGTTCAGATCCACCCTTCAGGCTACACCTTC
. TRBD1 TRBJ1-2 TRBV11-2 CASSHGTGEYGYTF TGTGCCAGCAGCCACGGGACAGGGGAGTATGGCTACACCTTC
. TRBD2 TRBJ2-7 TRBV10-3 CAISPGTSGRSDEQYF TGTGCCATCAGCCCCGGGACTAGCGGGAGGTCTGACGAGCAGTACTTC
. TRBD2 TRBJ2-1 TRBV7-8 CASSALAVDYNEQLF TGTGCCAGCAGCGCTCTAGCGGTCGACTACAATGAGCAGCTCTTC
many . TRBJ2-7 TRBV20-1 CSASGSPYSYEQYF TGCAGTGCTAGCGGGAGCCCTTACTCCTACGAGCAGTACTTC
once . TRBJ1-6 TRBV6-4 CASSDSNENSPLHF TGTGCCAGCAGTGACTCGAATGAGAATTCACCCCTCCACTTT
. . TRBJ2-2 TRBV7-9 CASSSTGVMFF TGTGCCAGCAGCTCAACCGGGGTGATGTTTTTT
few . TRBJ1-2 TRBV5-5 CASSLYTARGRRSYGYTF TGTGCCAGCAGCTTGTATACGGCACGGGGCCGGCGGAGCTATGGCTACACCTTC
few TRBD2 TRBJ2-1 TRBV11-3 CASSPTLAGYNEQFF TGTGCCAGCAGCCCCACCCTAGCGGGATACAATGAGCAGTTCTTC
. TRBD2 TRBJ2-1 TRBV20-1 CSARAGGRGNEQFF TGCAGTGCTAGGGCCGGGGGGAGGGGCAATGAGCAGTTCTTC
. . TRBJ2-1 TRBV18 CASSPGGRGPNEQFF TGTGCCAGCTCACCGGGGGGACGGGGCCCCAATGAGCAGTTCTTC
few TRBD1 TRBJ1-4 TRBV2 CASKPGTVFNEKLFF TGTGCCAGCAAACCTGGGACAGTTTTTAATGAAAAACTGTTTTTT
. TRBD2 TRBJ2-5 TRBV27 CASRPLGTSGGEAGTQYF TGTGCCAGCAGGCCGCTTGGGACTAGCGGGGGGGAAGCCGGGACCCAGTACTTC
. TRBD1 TRBJ2-7 TRBV2 CASSNNPGGAQYF TGTGCCAGCAGTAACAACCCAGGGGGCGCACAGTACTTC
. . TRBJ1-5 TRBV6-1 CASRDGSNQPQHF TGTGCCAGCAGGGACGGTAGCAATCAGCCCCAGCATTTT
. TRBD1 TRBJ1-1 TRBV20-1 CSARQPTGEGNTEAFF TGCAGTGCTAGACAGCCGACAGGGGAGGGAAACACTGAAGCTTTCTTT
once TRBD1 TRBJ2-1 TRBV7-9 CASSLGGQGDEQFF TGTGCCAGCAGCTTAGGGGGACAGGGAGATGAGCAGTTCTTC
many . TRBJ1-6 TRBV2 CASSDRRDSPLHF TGTGCCAGCAGTGACCGGAGGGATTCACCCCTCCACTTT
. . TRBJ2-1 TRBV7-2 CASSLWARRYNEQFF TGTGCCAGCAGCTTGTGGGCGAGACGGTACAATGAGCAGTTCTTC
. . TRBJ1-4 TRBV24-1 CATQGDGTEAFFGQGEKLFF .
. . TRBJ1-5 TRBV6-5 CASSYTGNQPQHF TGTGCCAGCAGTTACACAGGGAATCAGCCCCAGCATTTT
. . TRBJ1-5 TRBV2 CASSDRNSNQPQHF TGTGCCAGCAGTGACAGAAATAGCAATCAGCCCCAGCATTTT
. . TRBJ2-7 TRBV19 CASSIDHMGMTWEQYF TGTGCCAGTAGTATAGATCACATGGGAATGACTTGGGAGCAGTACTTC
medium-sized TRBD1 TRBJ2-3 TRBV6-5 CASSSRTGFADTQYF TGTGCCAGCAGTTCTCGGACAGGTTTCGCAGATACGCAGTATTTT
few TRBD2 TRBJ2-2 TRBV5-5 CASSQDLGTRVAGVTGELFF TGTGCCAGCAGCCAAGACTTAGGGACCCGAGTAGCGGGAGTCACCGGGGAGCTGTTTTTT
. . TRBJ1-4 TRBV6-1 CASSELGGLGPGTEKLFF TGTGCCAGCAGTGAACTGGGCGGCCTCGGTCCGGGCACTGAAAAACTGTTTTTT
. TRBD1 TRBJ2-2 TRBV14 CASSYGTAFTGELFF TGTGCCAGCAGCTACGGGACAGCCTTCACCGGGGAGCTGTTTTTT
. . TRBJ2-2 TRBV5-1 CASSARQNANTGELFF TGCGCCAGCAGCGCGCGTCAAAACGCGAACACCGGGGAGCTGTTTTTT
. . TRBJ1-2 TRBV29-1 CSVESGNYGYTF TGCAGCGTTGAATCAGGGAACTATGGCTACACCTTC
. . TRBJ2-1 TRBV11-2 CASSSLRPYNEQFF TGTGCCAGCAGCTCCCTTCGACCCTACAATGAGCAGTTCTTC
once . TRBJ2-1 TRBV20-1 CSARDLAGGILNEQFF TGCAGTGCTAGAGATTTGGCGGGCGGGATCCTGAATGAGCAGTTCTTC
few TRBD2 TRBJ2-7 TRBV13 CASSLAGRRSYEQYF TGTGCCAGCAGCTTAGCCGGGAGGAGGTCCTACGAGCAGTACTTC
. TRBD1 TRBJ2-7 TRBV10-3 CAPTGQGYEQYF TGTGCCCCGACCGGACAGGGCTACGAGCAGTACTTC
once . TRBJ1-6 TRBV20-1 CSAVEPLHF TGCAGTGCTGTAGAACCCCTCCACTTT
. . TRBJ1-2 TRBV2 CASSERGGYTF TGTGCCAGCAGTGAAAGGGGTGGCTACACCTTC
. . TRBJ2-6 TRBV20-1 CSVLRRGANVLTF TGCAGTGTCCTGCGGCGCGGGGCCAACGTCCTGACTTTC